The rows below give T cell receptor beta chains drawn from one sample of a study of cytomegalovirus exposure and HLA in healthy donors. Measured with immunoSEQ multiplex PCR; TCRdb has only the in-frame clones, and not every one. The data contain about 180,000 clones, around 86% of them seen just once; the ten biggest clones take up less than 3.5%. The material sequenced was PBMCs. The receptor source for this set is a man aged 18 to 35 in good health and CMV-seropositive. Both conserved end residues are part of each CDR3. The D gene is left open where the match is weak. Size values are once, few and many counts, or a class for expanded clones, and some rows have none.

clone_size | d_call | j_call | v_call | cdr3_aa | cdr3_nt
- | - | TRBJ1-1 | TRBV28 | CASSLQDTEAFF | TGTGCCAGCAGTTTACAGGACACTGAAGCTTTCTTT
- | TRBD2 | TRBJ2-1 | TRBV7-6 | CASSLVWTSGLYNEQFF | TGTGCCAGCAGCTTAGTTTGGACTAGCGGGCTCTACAATGAGCAGTTCTTC
once | TRBD2 | TRBJ2-7 | TRBV30 | CASERGSF | TGTGCCAGCGAGCGGGGATCATTC
- | TRBD2 | TRBJ2-3 | TRBV4-1 | CASSQRVAGNTDTQYF | TGCGCCAGCAGCCAAAGAGTAGCGGGGAACACAGATACGCAGTATTTT
- | TRBD2 | TRBJ2-2 | TRBV2 | CASSYLAGTNTGELFF | TGTGCCAGCAGTTACCTAGCGGGGACGAACACCGGGGAGCTGTTTTTT
- | - | TRBJ1-2 | TRBV2 | CASLPRANYGYTF | TGTGCCAGCCTACCGCGAGCTAACTATGGCTACACCTTC
- | - | TRBJ1-2 | TRBV9 | CASSRRDGYTF | TGTGCCAGCAGCCGTCGCGATGGCTACACCTTC
few | - | TRBJ1-1 | TRBV4-1 | CASLGAVNTEAFF | TGCGCCAGCCTTGGGGCCGTGAACACTGAAGCTTTCTTT
- | - | TRBJ1-2 | TRBV2 | CASIPGGERYYGYTF | TGTGCCAGCATCCCAGGAGGGGAGAGGTACTATGGCTACACCTTC
- | - | TRBJ2-5 | TRBV20-1 | CSAYEETQYF | TGCAGTGCCTATGAAGAGACCCAGTACTTC
few | TRBD1 | TRBJ1-4 | TRBV4-1 | CASSQTGGDEKLFF | TGCGCCAGCAGCCAGACAGGGGGCGATGAAAAACTGTTTTTT
- | - | TRBJ1-1 | TRBV6-5 | CASSSERTYKTEPFF | TGTGCCAGCAGTTCGGAGCGTACCTATAAGACTGAACCTTTCTTT
- | TRBD1 | TRBJ1-3 | TRBV7-6 | CASSLTGGSGNTIYF | TGTGCCAGCAGCTTGACAGGGGGCTCTGGAAACACCATATATTTT
once | TRBD1 | TRBJ1-5 | TRBV4-1 | CASSQDLGQGFQPQHF | TGCGCCAGCAGCCAAGACCTGGGACAGGGTTTTCAGCCCCAGCATTTT
- | TRBD1 | TRBJ1-1 | TRBV7-2 | CASSLGHRGTEAFF | TGTGCCAGCAGCTTAGGCCACAGGGGAACTGAAGCTTTCTTT
- | TRBD1 | TRBJ1-4 | TRBV27 | CASSLQGDEKLFF | TGTGCCAGCAGTTTACAGGGGGACGAAAAACTGTTTTTT
- | - | TRBJ2-2 | TRBV27 | CASSPHWEGHITGELFF | TGTGCCAGCAGTCCACATTGGGAGGGACACATCACCGGGGAGCTGTTTTTT
- | TRBD1 | TRBJ1-3 | TRBV5-1 | CASSTQGAFGNTIYF | TGCGCCAGCAGCACACAGGGGGCTTTTGGAAACACCATATATTTT